This T cell receptor beta chain was found in a study of T-cell memory formation after mild COVID-19. Background on the study: Clustering of TCRs was largely donor specific.

The CDR3 runs 15 residues. Trimming shortened V by 3 bases and J by 1 base, and 12 bases separated the two germline ends. The TCR alpha and TCR beta cDNA libraries, bearing sample barcodes and UMIs, were generated by 5'RACE using constant-segment primers. TCRdb passed the 5' RACE reads through MiXCR, listing each CDR3 protein once. The table has hundreds of thousands of distinct CDR3 sequences, under 30% seen once. The sequencing input was PBMCs or a T cell subset sorted from them (not recorded which). This chain connects TRBV12-3 or TRBV12-4 to TRBJ1-2; D is ambiguous. This receptor was taken from an adult woman who had mild COVID-19 (a few samples of this study predate the infection). Cell type and time point are not known. In DNA form, the CDR3 reads TGTGCCAGCAGTTTTGAGTCGTACCTTAACTATGGCTACACCTTC. As protein: CASSFESYLNYGYTF.